Shown below are 15 T cell receptor beta chains from a single sample sequenced in a study of beta chain features in type 1 diabetes. The isolated RNA, all of it, was reverse transcribed, so expressed TCRB transcripts were what got sequenced. TCRdb's table, derived via immunoSEQ multiplex PCR, lists solely in-frame clones and lacks some. The sample carries some 150,000 clones, over 8.5% recorded once. The sequenced material came from central memory CD4+ T cells from blood. The receptors shown here come from a man aged 18 to 30 in good health.

This clone was seen ten or more times. The V and J genes are TRBV6-6 and TRBJ1-2, with D perhaps TRBD1 (5 bases). In germline, CDR1 is MNHNY, CDR2 SVGAGI (reference sequence). CDR3 length: 15 amino acids. Trimming stripped 5 bases from V and 10 bases from J, with 23 bases between. This CDR3 is CASSQRTGTVGSYTF. The CDR3 DNA reads TGTGCCAGCAGTCAAAGGACCGGGACCGTAGGATCCTACACCTTC.

This clone has just a few counts. The chain employs TRBV4-1 and TRBJ2-1, with 8 bases fitting TRBD2. J lost 2 bases, V lost 0 bases, and 6 bases had no gene match. The CDR3 extends over 17 amino acids. Per the germline V gene, CDR1 is MGHRA and CDR2 is YSYEKL. The CDR3 nucleotides are TGCGCCAGCAGCCAAGACCTCCTCGGGAGGGCCTACAATGAGCAGTTCTTC. Translated: CASSQDLLGRAYNEQFF.

This clone was detected a few times. The V call is TRBV10-3, the J call TRBJ2-3; unclear D gene. Germline loops: CDR1 ENHRY, CDR2 SYGVKD. The CDR3 runs 13 residues. V lost 7 bases and J lost 2, with 10 bases in between. CDR3: CAITARNTDTQYF. The CDR3, as DNA: TGTGCCATCACTGCCAGGAACACAGATACGCAGTATTTT.

CDR3 coding DNA: TGCAGCGTTGCCCCTAGCGGGATTTACTCCTACGAGCAGTACTTC. Translated: CSVAPSGIYSYEQYF. This chain connects TRBV29-1 to TRBJ2-7; the match to TRBD2 covers 9 bases. With 4 bases clipped from V and 0 bases from J, the junction kept 7 bases outside the gene matches. CDR1 is SQVTM and CDR2 is ANQGSEA in the germline V gene. The CDR3 spans 15 residues.

The gene calls are TRBV6-6 and TRBJ2-3, with D possibly matching TRBD2 (6 bases). This CDR3 has 15 residues. Trimming took 7 bases from V and 0 from J, leaving 14 bases between them. Looked up from germline, CDR1 is MNHNY and CDR2 is SVGAGI (reference sequence). CDR3 protein: CASTMGGASTDTQYF. The CDR3 DNA sequence: TGTGCCAGCACCATGGGGGGAGCTAGCACAGATACGCAGTATTTT.

Ten or more counts support this clone. This chain connects TRBV18 to TRBJ2-4; TRBD1 matches 8 bases. The CDR3 has 17 residues. The V and J ends lost 3 bases and 6 bases, in that order; junction bases with no gene match: 13. Germline V lookup: CDR1 KGHSH, CDR2 LQKENI. The CDR3 here is CASSPLTRGQPGNIQYF. The DNA of the CDR3 is TGTGCCAGCTCACCTCTTACCAGGGGGCAGCCGGGAAACATTCAGTACTTC. Supplemented by reference TRBV18 and TRBJ2-4, the full variable domain reads NAGVMQNPRHLVRRRGQEARLRCSPMKGHSHVYWYRQLPEEGLKFMVYLQKENIIDESGMPKERFSAEFPKEGPSILRIQQVVRGDSAAYFCASSPLTRGQPGNIQYFGAGTRLSVL.

The rearrangement joins TRBV7-9 to TRBJ1-2, with 8 nucleotides matching TRBD1. Germline trimming cut 1 base from V and 5 bases from J; bases unmatched to any gene: 6. Per germline, CDR1 SEHNR and CDR2 FQNEAQ (reference sequence). The CDR3 extends over 15 amino acids. CDR3 in DNA: TGTGCCAGCAGCTTAGAGGTGACAGGGGTGTATGGCTACACCTTC. It codes for CASSLEVTGVYGYTF.

The rearrangement joins TRBV9 to TRBJ2-1; D is perhaps TRBD1 or TRBD2 (6 bases each). The V gene's germline CDR1 is SGDLS and CDR2 YYNGEE. Between the trimmed V and J ends, which lost 3 bases and 10 bases, there was a span of 17 bases. The CDR3 is 14 residues long. The CDR3 protein is CASSAGGLADEQFF. The CDR3, as DNA: TGTGCCAGCAGCGCTGGGGGGCTAGCAGACGAGCAGTTCTTC.

This clone was counted only a few times. The chain combines TRBV7-9 with TRBJ2-7, with TRBD1 matching 9 bases. The germline gives CDR1 SEHNR, CDR2 FQNEAQ (reference sequence). There are 13 residues in the CDR3. J was trimmed by 2 bases and V by 6 bases; bases with no gene match: 2. The CDR3 spells CASRGQGTYEQYF. The CDR3 DNA is TGTGCCAGCAGGGGACAGGGTACCTACGAGCAGTACTTC. The full variable domain, rest sourced from reference TRBV7-9 and TRBJ2-7, is DTGVSQNPRHKITKRGQNVTFRCDPISEHNRLYWYRQTLGQGPEFLTYFQNEAQLEKSRLLSDRFSAERPKGSFSTLEIQRTEQGDSAMYLCASRGQGTYEQYFGPGTRLTVT.

This clone occurred a few times. The chain recombines TRBV7-7 with TRBJ1-3; D remains unclear. Looked up from germline, CDR1 is SSHAT and CDR2 is FNYEAQ (reference sequence). V lost 5 bases to trimming and J lost 3 bases, with 8 bases between them. The CDR3 contains 13 residues. The CDR3, as DNA: TGTGCCAGCAGCCCGAATCGTGGAAACACCATATATTTT. Amino acid sequence: CASSPNRGNTIYF.

This chain links TRBV10-3 with TRBJ2-7; 7 bases are shared with TRBD1. The length of the CDR3 is 13 residues. Trimming took 6 bases from V and 2 from J; bases not matched to a gene: 4. Germline V lookup: CDR1 ENHRY, CDR2 SYGVKD. The CDR3 DNA follows: TGTGCCATCAGCGGGACAGCTACCTACGAGCAGTACTTC. It codes for CAISGTATYEQYF.

This chain links TRBV28 with TRBJ2-7, with D uncertain. The CDR3 runs 13 residues. Germline V gene sequence: CDR1 MDHEN, CDR2 SYDVKM. The V end was cut by 3 bases, the J end by 1 base, with 7 bases between. The CDR3 DNA is TGTGCCAGCAGTTTCCTGAGGTCCTACGAGCAGTACTTC. Amino acid sequence: CASSFLRSYEQYF. Full variable domain (remainder filled in from reference TRBV28 and TRBJ2-7): DVKVTQSSRYLVKRTGEKVFLECVQDMDHENMFWYRQDPGLGLRLIYFSYDVKMKEKGDIPEGYSVSREKKERFSLILESASTNQTSMYLCASSFLRSYEQYFGPGTRLTVT.

The chain is built from TRBV19 and TRBJ1-5; no definite D call. Trimming took off 7 bases at V and 3 bases at J, with 10 bases between the two ends. Looked up from germline, CDR1 is LNHDA and CDR2 is SQIVND (reference sequence). CDR3 length equals 13 residues. As DNA, the CDR3 is TGTGCCAGTAATGTGGAGATCAATCAGCCCCAGCATTTT. This codes for CASNVEINQPQHF.

The J gene is TRBJ2-7, the V gene TRBV28, with TRBD2 matching 13 bases. The CDR3 runs to 20 residues. Germline trimming cut 7 bases from V and 3 bases from J; bases unmatched to any gene: 21. The germline gives CDR1 MDHEN, CDR2 SYDVKM. In nucleotides, the CDR3 is TGTGCCAGCAACCCCTTGTCCCTCCGACTAGCGGGGGGCCAAATCTACGAGCAGTACTTC. Protein: CASNPLSLRLAGGQIYEQYF.

The rearrangement uses TRBV7-3 and TRBJ2-5; TRBD2 matches 8 bases. The CDR3 is 15 residues long. J lost 5 bases, V lost 3 bases, and 8 bases had no gene match. CDR1 and CDR2 from the germline V gene are SGHTA and FQGTGA. CDR3 sequence (DNA): TGTGCCAGCAGCTTGGTAGCGGGAACGACGGAGACCCAGTACTTC. Protein: CASSLVAGTTETQYF.